These 11 T cell receptor beta chains were all obtained from the same sample, sequenced in a study of blood T cells in healthy people across ages. A sample-barcoded 5' primer and a J-beta primer mix were used in a second PCR of about 7 to 11 cycles. TCRdb re-derived calls from the 5' RACE reads in MiXCR, one entry per CDR3 protein. The sample includes around 320,000 distinct CDR3 sequences, roughly 27% of them seen just once. Sequencing was carried out using blood. These receptor sequences come from a woman in her 70s in good health.

The sample holds a few counts of this clonotype. The CDR3 region has the DNA TGTGCCAGCACAGGACAGTCCATCATCCAAGAGACCCAGTACTTC. Amino acid sequence: CASTGQSIIQETQYF. The V call is TRBV6-6, the J call TRBJ2-5; D might be TRBD1 (6 bases). From germline, CDR1 is MNHNY and CDR2 SVGAGI (reference sequence). Trimming pared 7 bases from V and 1 base from J, leaving 16 bases between. CDR3 length: 15 residues.

The V gene is TRBV9, the J gene TRBJ2-2; D is undetermined. Between the trimmed V and J ends, which lost 4 bases and 5 bases, there was a span of 15 bases. The CDR3 consists of 15 residues. CDR1 SGDLS and CDR2 YYNGEE come from the germline V gene. CDR3 sequence reads: CASSPRSVLTGELFF. In DNA form, the CDR3 reads TGTGCCAGCAGCCCGCGCTCCGTCCTTACCGGGGAGCTGTTTTTT.

This clonotype was observed a handful of times. CDR3 in amino acids: CASSLAGANTEAFF. CDR3 nucleotides: TGTGCCAGCAGTTTGGCGGGGGCGAACACTGAAGCTTTCTTT. This sequence joins TRBV12-3 or TRBV12-4 and TRBJ1-1, with D possibly matching TRBD1 (6 bases). There are 14 residues in the CDR3. V lost 3 bases, J lost 1 base, and 9 bases lay in between.

V gene TRBV7-2 combines with J gene TRBJ2-5, with 7 bases that match TRBD1. The CDR3 has 16 amino acids. V shed 5 bases and J 11 bases; nucleotides not matched to a gene: 20. CDR1 is SGHTA, CDR2 FQGNSA, per germline. CDR3 DNA: TGTGCCAGCAGCCTCAGTTTGCGACAGGGATCCTACGCGCAGTACTTC. It yields the protein CASSLSLRQGSYAQYF.

V and J are TRBV14 and TRBJ2-1; 8 nucleotides line up with TRBD2. The CDR3 is 13 residues long. V lost 4 bases to trimming and J lost 9 bases; unmatched junction nucleotides: 5. Germline loops: CDR1 SGHDN, CDR2 FVKESK. CDR3: CASSLSGNGEQFF. The CDR3 nucleotides are TGTGCCAGCAGCCTTAGCGGGAATGGTGAGCAGTTCTTC. Full variable domain (remainder filled in from reference TRBV14 and TRBJ2-1): EAGVTQFPSHSVIEKGQTVTLRCDPISGHDNLYWYRRVMGKEIKFLLHFVKESKQDESGMPNNRFLAERTGGTYSTLKVQPAELEDSGVYFCASSLSGNGEQFFGPGTRLTVL.

Only a few counts were recorded for this clonotype. The rearrangement uses TRBV7-2 and TRBJ2-2; D gene unclear. V shed 2 bases and J shed 3 bases, with 10 bases lying between them. The CDR3 has 15 residues. Germline V gene lookup returns CDR1 SGHTA and CDR2 FQGNSA. The CDR3, as DNA: TGTGCCAGCAGCTTACACTTGGAGTACACCGGGGAGCTGTTTTTT. Protein: CASSLHLEYTGELFF.

The genes are TRBV2 and TRBJ2-5; possibly TRBD1 or TRBD2 for D (5 bases each). Germline V gene lookup returns CDR1 SNHLY and CDR2 FYNNEI. The CDR3 length is 14 residues. Trimming left V 8 bases short and J 5 bases short, with 18 bases between. As DNA, the CDR3 is TGTGCCAGCGGAACCGGGACCCAGGCGGAGACCCAGTACTTC. Amino acids: CASGTGTQAETQYF.

The chain couples TRBV15 to TRBJ1-4, with unresolved D. In germline, CDR1 is LNHNV, CDR2 YYDKDF (reference sequence). The CDR3 covers 12 residues. V was trimmed by 1 base and J by 6 bases, leaving 3 bases between them. This CDR3 is CATSRADEKLFF. The CDR3, as DNA: TGTGCCACCAGCAGAGCCGATGAAAAACTGTTTTTT.

This clonotype has a handful of counts. The V and J genes are TRBV18 and TRBJ1-2; D is ambiguous. Trimming removed 6 bases at V and 0 bases at J, with 14 bases between. This CDR3 has 15 residues. Germline assignment: CDR1 KGHSH and CDR2 LQKENI. Here the CDR3 reads CASSFTTEANYGYTF. The CDR3 nucleotides read TGTGCCAGCTCTTTTACGACGGAAGCTAACTATGGCTACACCTTC.

This clonotype was detected only a few times. This sequence joins TRBV27 and TRBJ1-6; D call uncertain. Trimming took 4 bases from V and 0 from J, leaving 7 bases between them. This CDR3 has 15 amino acids. CDR1 is MNHEY, CDR2 SMNVEV, per germline (reference sequence). The CDR3 protein is CASSYSSSYNSPLHF. The DNA of the CDR3 is TGTGCCAGCAGTTACTCTAGCTCCTATAATTCACCCCTCCACTTT.

Only one count was recorded for this clonotype. This chain connects TRBV20-1 to TRBJ2-1; D may match TRBD1 or TRBD2 (5 bases each). CDR3 size: 15 residues. Germline loops: CDR1 DFQATT, CDR2 SNEGSKA (reference sequence). V was cut by 6 bases and J by 4 bases, with 19 bases left in between. The CDR3 DNA reads as TGCAGTGCCGAGGTGGGGGACCGTGGGTACAATGAGCAGTTCTTC. Its protein product is CSAEVGDRGYNEQFF.